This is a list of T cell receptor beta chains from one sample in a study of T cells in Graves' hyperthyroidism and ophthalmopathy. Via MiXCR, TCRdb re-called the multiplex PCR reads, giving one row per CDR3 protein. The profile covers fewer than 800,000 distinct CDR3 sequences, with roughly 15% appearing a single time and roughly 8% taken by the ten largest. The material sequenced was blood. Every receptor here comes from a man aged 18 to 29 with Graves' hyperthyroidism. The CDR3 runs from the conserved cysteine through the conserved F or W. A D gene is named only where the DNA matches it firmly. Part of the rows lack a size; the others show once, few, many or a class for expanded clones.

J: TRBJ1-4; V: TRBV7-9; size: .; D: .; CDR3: CASTSQGRVGEKLFF; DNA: TGTGCCAGCACCTCTCAGGGGCGCGTTGGGGAAAAACTGTTTTTT
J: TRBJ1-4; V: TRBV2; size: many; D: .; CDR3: CASSVNEIQTATNEKLFF; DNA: TGTGCCAGCAGTGTCAATGAGATTCAGACTGCAACTAATGAAAAACTGTTTTTT
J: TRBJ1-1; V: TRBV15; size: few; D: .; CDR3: CATSRDRGGLNTEAFF; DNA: TGTGCCACCAGCAGAGACAGGGGTGGCCTGAACACTGAAGCTTTCTTT
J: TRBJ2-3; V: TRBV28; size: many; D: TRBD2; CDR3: CASSKGRGRAKTDTQYF; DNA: TGTGCCAGCAGTAAGGGCCGCGGGAGGGCCAAAACAGATACGCAGTATTTT
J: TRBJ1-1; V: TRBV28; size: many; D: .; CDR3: CASSPPAGLNTEAFF; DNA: TGTGCCAGCAGTCCTCCGGCAGGGCTGAACACTGAAGCTTTCTTT
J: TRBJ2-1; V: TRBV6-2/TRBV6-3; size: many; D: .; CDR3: CASSYFRSSYNEQFF; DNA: TGTGCCAGCAGTTACTTCCGGAGCTCCTACAATGAGCAGTTCTTC
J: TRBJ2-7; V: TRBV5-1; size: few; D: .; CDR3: CASSSIQSPTTYEQYF; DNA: TGCGCCAGCAGCTCTATTCAGAGCCCGACCACCTACGAGCAGTACTTC
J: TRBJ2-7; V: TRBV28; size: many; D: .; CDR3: CASSLNPGLREQYF; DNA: TGTGCCAGCAGTTTAAATCCGGGATTAAGAGAGCAGTACTTC
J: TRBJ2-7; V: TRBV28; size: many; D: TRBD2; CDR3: CASNRLAGGSYEQYF; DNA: TGTGCCAGCAACCGTCTAGCGGGAGGTTCCTACGAGCAGTACTTC
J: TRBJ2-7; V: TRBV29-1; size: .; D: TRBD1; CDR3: CSFGQGDSYEQYF; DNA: TGCAGCTTCGGACAGGGGGACTCCTACGAGCAGTACTTC
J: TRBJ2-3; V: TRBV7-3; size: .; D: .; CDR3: CASSFSSGFGTDTQYF; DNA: TGTGCCAGCAGCTTCTCTTCGGGATTCGGCACAGATACGCAGTATTTT
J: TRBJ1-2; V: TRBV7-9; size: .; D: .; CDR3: CASSLITRDSNYGYTF; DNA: TGTGCCAGCAGCTTGATAACCAGGGATTCTAACTATGGCTACACCTTC
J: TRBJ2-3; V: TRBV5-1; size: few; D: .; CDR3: CASGLERRTDTQYF; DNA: TGCGCCAGCGGCCTAGAGAGGAGGACAGATACGCAGTATTTT
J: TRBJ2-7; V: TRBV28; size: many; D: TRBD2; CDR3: CASSLRYRGVSSGDSYEQYF; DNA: TGTGCCAGCAGTTTACGATACCGAGGGGTATCGAGCGGGGACTCCTACGAGCAGTACTTC
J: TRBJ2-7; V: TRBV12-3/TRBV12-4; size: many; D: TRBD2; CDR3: CASSAGLAASYEQYF; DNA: TGTGCCAGCAGTGCTGGACTAGCGGCCTCCTACGAGCAGTACTTC
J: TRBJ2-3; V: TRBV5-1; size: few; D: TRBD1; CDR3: CASSYRTGSADTQYF; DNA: TGCGCCAGCAGCTACCGGACAGGGTCCGCAGATACGCAGTATTTT
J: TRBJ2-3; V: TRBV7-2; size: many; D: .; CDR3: CASSSQVRGGGLDTQYF; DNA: TGTGCCAGCAGCTCCCAGGTCCGGGGAGGGGGCTTGGATACGCAGTATTTT
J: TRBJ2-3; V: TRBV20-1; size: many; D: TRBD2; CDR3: CSAGSRGLDAADTQYF; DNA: TGCAGTGCCGGGAGTCGTGGACTAGATGCCGCAGATACGCAGTATTTT
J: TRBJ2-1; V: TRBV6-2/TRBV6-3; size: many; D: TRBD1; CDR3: CASSRGQGVYDEQFF; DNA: TGTGCCAGCAGTAGGGGACAGGGGGTATACGATGAGCAGTTCTTC
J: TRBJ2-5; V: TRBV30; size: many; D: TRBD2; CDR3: CAWMGLAGAQETQYF; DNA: TGTGCCTGGATGGGACTAGCGGGCGCTCAAGAGACCCAGTACTTC
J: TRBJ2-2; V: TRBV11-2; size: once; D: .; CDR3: CANGLGVTGELFF; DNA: TGTGCCAACGGCTTGGGGGTAACCGGGGAGCTGTTTTTT
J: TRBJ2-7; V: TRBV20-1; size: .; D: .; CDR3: CSATLGPPRGEQYF; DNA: TGCAGTGCTACCCTGGGACCCCCCAGGGGTGAGCAGTACTTC
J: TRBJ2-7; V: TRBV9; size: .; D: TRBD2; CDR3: CASSVGGTLTYEQYF; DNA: TGTGCCAGCAGCGTCGGGGGGACTTTGACCTACGAGCAGTACTTC
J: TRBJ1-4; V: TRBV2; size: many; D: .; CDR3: CASSGGAGEKLFF; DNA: TGTGCCAGCAGTGGGGGGGCTGGGGAAAAACTGTTTTTT
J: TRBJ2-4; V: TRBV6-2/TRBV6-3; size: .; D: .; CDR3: CASSYGGPENIQYF; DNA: TGTGCCAGCAGTTACGGTGGGCCCGAAAACATTCAGTACTTC
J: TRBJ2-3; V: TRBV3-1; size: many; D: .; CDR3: CASSQDRPGAGTDTQYF; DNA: TGTGCCAGCAGCCAAGATAGGCCGGGAGCGGGCACAGATACGCAGTATTTT
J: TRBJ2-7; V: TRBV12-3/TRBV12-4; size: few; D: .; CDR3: CASSLSSSEQYF; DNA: TGTGCCAGCAGTTTAAGTAGTAGCGAGCAGTACTTC
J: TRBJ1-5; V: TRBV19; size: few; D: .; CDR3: CASSPGRDSNQPQHF; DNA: TGTGCCAGTAGTCCCGGGAGGGATAGCAATCAGCCCCAGCATTTT
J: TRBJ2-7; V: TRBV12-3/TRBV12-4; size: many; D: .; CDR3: CASSSYWGEQYF; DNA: TGTGCCAGCAGTTCCTACTGGGGCGAGCAGTACTTC
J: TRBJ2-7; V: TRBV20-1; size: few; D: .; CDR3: CSARDSFGRPYEQYF; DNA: TGCAGTGCTAGAGATTCTTTCGGGCGGCCCTACGAGCAGTACTTC
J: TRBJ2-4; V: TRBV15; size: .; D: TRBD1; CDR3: CATSPRTGQNIQYF; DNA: TGTGCCACCAGCCCAAGGACAGGGCAAAACATTCAGTACTTC
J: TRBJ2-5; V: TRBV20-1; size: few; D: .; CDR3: CSAFRGVETQYF; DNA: TGCAGTGCTTTCCGGGGCGTGGAGACCCAGTACTTC
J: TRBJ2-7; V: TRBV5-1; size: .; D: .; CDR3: CASSLAGDAYEQYF; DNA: TGCGCCAGCAGCTTGGCGGGAGATGCCTACGAGCAGTACTTC